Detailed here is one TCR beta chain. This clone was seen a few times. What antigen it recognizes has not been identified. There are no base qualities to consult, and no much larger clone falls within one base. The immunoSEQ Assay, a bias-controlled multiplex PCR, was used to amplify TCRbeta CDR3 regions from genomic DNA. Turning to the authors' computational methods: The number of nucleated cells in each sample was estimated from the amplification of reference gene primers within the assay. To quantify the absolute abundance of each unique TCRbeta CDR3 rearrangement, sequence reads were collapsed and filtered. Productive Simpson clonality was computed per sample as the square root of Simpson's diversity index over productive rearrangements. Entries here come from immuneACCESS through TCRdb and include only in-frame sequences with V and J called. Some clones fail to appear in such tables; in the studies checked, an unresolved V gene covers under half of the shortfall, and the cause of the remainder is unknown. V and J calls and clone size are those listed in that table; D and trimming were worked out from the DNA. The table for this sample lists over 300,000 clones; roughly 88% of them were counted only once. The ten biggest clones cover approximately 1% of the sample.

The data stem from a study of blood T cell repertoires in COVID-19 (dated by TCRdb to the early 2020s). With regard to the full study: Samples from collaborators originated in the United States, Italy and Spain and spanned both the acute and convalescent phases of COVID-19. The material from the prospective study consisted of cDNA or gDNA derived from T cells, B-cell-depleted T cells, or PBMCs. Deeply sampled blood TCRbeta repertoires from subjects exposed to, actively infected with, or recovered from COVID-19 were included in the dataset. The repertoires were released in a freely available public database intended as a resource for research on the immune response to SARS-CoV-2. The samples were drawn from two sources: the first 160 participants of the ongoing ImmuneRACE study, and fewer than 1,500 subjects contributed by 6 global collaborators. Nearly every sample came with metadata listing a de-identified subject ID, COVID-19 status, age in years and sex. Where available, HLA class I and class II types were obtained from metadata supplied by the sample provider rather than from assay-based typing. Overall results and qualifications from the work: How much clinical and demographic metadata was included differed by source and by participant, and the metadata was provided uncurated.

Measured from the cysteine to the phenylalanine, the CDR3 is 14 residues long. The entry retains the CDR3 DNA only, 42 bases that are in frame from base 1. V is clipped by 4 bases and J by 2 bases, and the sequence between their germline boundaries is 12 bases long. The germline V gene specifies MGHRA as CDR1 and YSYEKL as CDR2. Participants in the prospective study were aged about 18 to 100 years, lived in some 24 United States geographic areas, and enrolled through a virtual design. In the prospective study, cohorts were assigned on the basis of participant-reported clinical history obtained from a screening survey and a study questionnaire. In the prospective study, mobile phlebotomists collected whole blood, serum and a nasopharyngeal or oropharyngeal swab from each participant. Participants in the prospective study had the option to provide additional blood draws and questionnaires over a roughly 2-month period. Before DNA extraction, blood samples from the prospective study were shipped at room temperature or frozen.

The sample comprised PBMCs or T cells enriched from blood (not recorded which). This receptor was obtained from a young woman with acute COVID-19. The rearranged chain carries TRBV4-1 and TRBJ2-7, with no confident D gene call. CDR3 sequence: CASSPYLGTYEQYF. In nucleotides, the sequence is TGCGCCAGCAGCCCCTACCTAGGAACCTACGAGCAGTACTTC.